The T cell receptor beta chain under discussion was sequenced for a study of CD8 T cells in Susac syndrome. Turning to the study itself: Clinically active disease was present in five or six of the sequenced Susac syndrome patients. Eight of these patients were in remission.

Random hexamers were used to reverse transcribe an amount of roughly 0.5 to 1 ug RNA. Amplification of TCR beta CDR3 by immunoSEQ multiplex PCR spanned 54 Vbeta and 13 Jbeta. TCRdb re-analysed the immunoSEQ multiplex PCR reads in MiXCR, keeping a single row per CDR3 protein. This sample has approximately 210,000 distinct CDR3 sequences, with around 93% found just once. Trimming cost V 0 bases and J 5 bases, with 8 bases left between them. The germline gives CDR1 SGHDN, CDR2 FVKESK. The CDR3 covers 15 residues. The chain has TRBV14 and TRBJ1-6, with D hard to call. This TCR was sampled from a human donor with Susac syndrome. Sequenced input: CD4+ T cells from PBMCs. The CDR3 nucleotides are TGTGCCAGCAGCCAAGAGATCGGAAATAATTCACCCCTCCACTTT. Translating gives CASSQEIGNNSPLHF. Based on the CDR3 plus reference TRBV14 and TRBJ1-6, the full variable domain is EAGVTQFPSHSVIEKGQTVTLRCDPISGHDNLYWYRRVMGKEIKFLLHFVKESKQDESGMPNNRFLAERTGGTYSTLKVQPAELEDSGVYFCASSQEIGNNSPLHFGNGTRLTVT.